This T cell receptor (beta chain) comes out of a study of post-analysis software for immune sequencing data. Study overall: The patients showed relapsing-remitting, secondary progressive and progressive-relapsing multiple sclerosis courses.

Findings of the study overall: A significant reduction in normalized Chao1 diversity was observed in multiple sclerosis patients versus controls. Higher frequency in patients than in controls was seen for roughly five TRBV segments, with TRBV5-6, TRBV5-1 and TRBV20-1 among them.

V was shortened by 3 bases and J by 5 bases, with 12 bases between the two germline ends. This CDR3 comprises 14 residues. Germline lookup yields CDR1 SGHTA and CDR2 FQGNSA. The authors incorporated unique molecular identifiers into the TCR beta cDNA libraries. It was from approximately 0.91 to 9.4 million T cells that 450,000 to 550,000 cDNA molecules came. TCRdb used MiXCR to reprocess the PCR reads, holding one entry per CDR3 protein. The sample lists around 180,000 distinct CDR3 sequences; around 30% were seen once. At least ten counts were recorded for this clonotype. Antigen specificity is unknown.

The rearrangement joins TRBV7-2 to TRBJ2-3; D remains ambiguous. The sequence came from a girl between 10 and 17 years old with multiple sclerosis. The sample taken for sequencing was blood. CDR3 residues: CASSFDGFKDTQYF. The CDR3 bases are TGTGCCAGCAGCTTTGACGGGTTCAAAGATACGCAGTATTTT.